This T cell receptor beta chain was sequenced during a study of cytomegalovirus exposure and HLA in healthy donors. Trimming at V came to 6 bases and at J to 4 bases, leaving 12 bases not matched to a gene. Germline values: CDR1 MDHEN, CDR2 SYDVKM. The CDR3 loop spans 16 amino acids. PCR employed 60 Vbeta and 13 Jbeta primers. The assay was immunoSEQ multiplex PCR, and TCRdb's table has in-frame clones only and misses some. The data show 120,000 or so clones, about a sixth seen once. The clonotype was recovered from a female donor in good health and CMV-seropositive. The chain uses TRBV28 and TRBJ2-7; 10 bases are shared with TRBD1. What was sequenced was PBMCs. In nucleotides, the CDR3 is TGTGCCAGCAGCCTCAACAGTTGGGACAGGGGTTACGAGCAGTACTTC. It yields the protein CASSLNSWDRGYEQYF.